Listed below are T cell receptor beta chains from one sample, sequenced in a study of blood T cells in healthy people across ages. One entry per CDR3 protein, called by TCRdb with MiXCR from the 5' RACE reads. Among around 2 million distinct CDR3 sequences listed, around 40% were seen once. Sequenced input: blood. Source of these receptors: a human donor in good health. CDR3s include the opening cysteine and the closing phenylalanine or tryptophan. The D gene is left open where the match is weak. Size tells how often a clone was seen (once, few, many) or the class of an expanded clone, and some rows leave it out.

CDR3	DNA	length	size	J	V	D
CASRETDGGYTEAFF	TGTGCCAGCAGGGAAACGGACGGGGGGTACACTGAAGCTTTCTTT	15	NA	TRBJ1-1	TRBV2	NA
CASRDPGDTQYF	TGTGCCAGCAGGGACCCTGGGGATACGCAGTATTTT	12	few	TRBJ2-3	TRBV12-3/TRBV12-4	NA
CASSLGSGSPTHTF	TGTGCCAGCAGCTTAGGTTCAGGGAGTCCGACCCACACCTTC	14	few	TRBJ1-2	TRBV11-2	NA
CSAREGTGHGYTF	TGCAGTGCTAGAGAGGGGACAGGGCATGGCTACACCTTC	13	NA	TRBJ1-2	TRBV20-1	TRBD1
CASSLGGIRADTQYF	TGTGCCAGCAGCCTAGGAGGGATAAGGGCAGATACGCAGTATTTT	15	few	TRBJ2-3	TRBV9	NA
CASSQDDGKENTEAFF	TGCGCCAGCAGCCAAGATGACGGGAAGGAGAACACTGAAGCTTTCTTT	16	NA	TRBJ1-1	TRBV4-3	NA
CASSAWSGTSGEETQYF	TGTGCCAGCAGTGCCTGGAGTGGGACTAGCGGGGAAGAGACCCAGTACTTC	17	NA	TRBJ2-5	TRBV25-1	TRBD2
CASSHTDRGRDGYTF	TGTGCCAGCAGCCATACGGACAGGGGACGTGATGGCTACACCTTC	15	NA	TRBJ1-2	TRBV3-1	TRBD1
CSAPGTGNSADTQYF	TGCAGTGCCCCCGGGACAGGGAATTCTGCAGATACGCAGTATTTT	15	NA	TRBJ2-3	TRBV20-1	TRBD1
CASSFIPIPGVGSHEQYF	TGTGCCAGCAGCTTCATACCCATTCCCGGGGTCGGTAGCCACGAGCAGTACTTC	18	NA	TRBJ2-7	TRBV11-2	NA
CASSLRGYKETQYF	TGTGCCAGCAGCTTACGGGGGTACAAAGAGACCCAGTACTTC	14	NA	TRBJ2-5	TRBV7-9	NA
CASSQVGLPEQFF	TGTGCCAGCAGCCAGGTAGGGTTACCTGAGCAGTTCTTC	13	NA	TRBJ2-1	TRBV3-1	NA
CASRETYRAPLGFF	TGTGCCAGCAGGGAAACCTACAGGGCTCCTCTGGGTTTCTTT	14	NA	TRBJ1-1	TRBV27	NA
CSAEPGLAGADEQFF	TGCAGTGCTGAGCCGGGACTAGCGGGGGCCGATGAGCAGTTCTTC	15	NA	TRBJ2-1	TRBV20-1	TRBD2
CASSFGQYSNQPQHF	TGTGCCAGCAGCTTTGGACAGTATAGCAATCAGCCCCAGCATTTT	15	many	TRBJ1-5	TRBV7-9	NA
CANSTGSGETQYF	TGCGCCAACAGCACGGGATCGGGGGAGACCCAGTACTTC	13	NA	TRBJ2-5	TRBV5-1	NA
CASSYRENEQFF	TGTGCCAGCAGTTACAGGGAAAATGAGCAGTTCTTC	12	NA	TRBJ2-1	TRBV6-2/TRBV6-3	NA
CSARPPGGRTDTQYF	TGCAGTGCTAGGCCACCCGGGGGCCGCACAGATACGCAGTATTTT	15	few	TRBJ2-3	TRBV20-1	NA
CASSQDLWVNYGYTF	TGCGCCAGCAGCCAAGATTTATGGGTTAACTATGGCTACACCTTC	15	few	TRBJ1-2	TRBV4-3	NA
CASRPGLGSDTQYF	TGTGCCAGCAGGCCGGGACTAGGATCAGATACGCAGTATTTT	14	NA	TRBJ2-3	TRBV7-3	TRBD2
CASSLWVHSYNEQFF	TGTGCCAGCAGCTTGTGGGTCCATTCCTACAATGAGCAGTTCTTC	15	NA	TRBJ2-1	TRBV7-2	NA
CASSSATGNEQYF	TGTGCCAGCAGTAGCGCAACAGGGAACGAGCAGTACTTC	13	few	TRBJ2-7	TRBV27	NA
CASSPWDSSVDQPQHF	TGTGCCAGCAGCCCGTGGGACAGCTCGGTGGATCAGCCCCAGCATTTT	16	NA	TRBJ1-5	TRBV7-9	TRBD1
CASSADPYAGYTF	TGCGCCAGCAGCGCGGACCCCTATGCGGGCTACACCTTC	13	NA	TRBJ1-2	TRBV5-1	NA
CASTQRAGGDNQPQHF	TGTGCCAGCACCCAGAGGGCGGGGGGGGACAATCAGCCCCAGCATTTT	16	NA	TRBJ1-5	TRBV7-2	NA
CASSNPHGINEAFF	TGTGCCAGCAGCAATCCCCACGGGATTAATGAAGCTTTCTTT	14	NA	TRBJ1-1	TRBV7-9	NA
CASSSTGGEGSNEQFF	TGTGCCAGCAGCTCGACAGGGGGTGAAGGCTCAAATGAGCAGTTCTTC	16	NA	TRBJ2-1	TRBV7-2	TRBD1
CASSPGGGFHEQYF	TGTGCCAGCAGTCCAGGGGGCGGGTTCCACGAGCAGTACTTC	14	NA	TRBJ2-7	TRBV7-9	TRBD1
CATSDSHSNEQYF	TGTGCCACCAGTGATTCCCATTCGAACGAGCAGTACTTC	13	few	TRBJ2-7	TRBV24-1	NA
CASSRQFSGANVLTF	TGTGCCAGCAGCAGACAGTTCTCTGGGGCCAACGTCCTGACTTTC	15	few	TRBJ2-6	TRBV6-1	NA
CASSSRAINQPQHF	TGTGCCAGCAGTTCCCGGGCCATTAATCAGCCCCAGCATTTT	14	few	TRBJ1-5	TRBV6-2/TRBV6-3	NA
CASSHSPGGETQYF	TGCGCCAGCAGCCATAGCCCGGGGGGGGAGACCCAGTACTTC	14	NA	TRBJ2-5	TRBV4-1	TRBD2
CSAPGPNQPQHF	TGCAGTGCGCCGGGACCAAATCAGCCCCAGCATTTT	12	NA	TRBJ1-5	TRBV20-1	NA
CASSEYFTTPNYGYTF	TGTGCCAGCAGTGAATACTTCACTACTCCTAACTATGGCTACACCTTC	16	few	TRBJ1-2	TRBV25-1	NA